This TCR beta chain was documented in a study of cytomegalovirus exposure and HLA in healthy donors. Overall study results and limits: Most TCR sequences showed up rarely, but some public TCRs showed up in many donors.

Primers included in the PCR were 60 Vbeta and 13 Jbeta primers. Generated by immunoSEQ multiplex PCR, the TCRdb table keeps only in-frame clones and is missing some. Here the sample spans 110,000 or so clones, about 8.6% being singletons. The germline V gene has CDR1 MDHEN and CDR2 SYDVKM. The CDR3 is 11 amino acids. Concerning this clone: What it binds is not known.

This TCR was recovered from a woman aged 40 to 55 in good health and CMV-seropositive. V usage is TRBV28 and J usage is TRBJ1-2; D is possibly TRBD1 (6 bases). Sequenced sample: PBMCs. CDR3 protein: CVSGAHYGYTF. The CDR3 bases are TGTGTCTCAGGGGCACACTATGGCTACACCTTC.